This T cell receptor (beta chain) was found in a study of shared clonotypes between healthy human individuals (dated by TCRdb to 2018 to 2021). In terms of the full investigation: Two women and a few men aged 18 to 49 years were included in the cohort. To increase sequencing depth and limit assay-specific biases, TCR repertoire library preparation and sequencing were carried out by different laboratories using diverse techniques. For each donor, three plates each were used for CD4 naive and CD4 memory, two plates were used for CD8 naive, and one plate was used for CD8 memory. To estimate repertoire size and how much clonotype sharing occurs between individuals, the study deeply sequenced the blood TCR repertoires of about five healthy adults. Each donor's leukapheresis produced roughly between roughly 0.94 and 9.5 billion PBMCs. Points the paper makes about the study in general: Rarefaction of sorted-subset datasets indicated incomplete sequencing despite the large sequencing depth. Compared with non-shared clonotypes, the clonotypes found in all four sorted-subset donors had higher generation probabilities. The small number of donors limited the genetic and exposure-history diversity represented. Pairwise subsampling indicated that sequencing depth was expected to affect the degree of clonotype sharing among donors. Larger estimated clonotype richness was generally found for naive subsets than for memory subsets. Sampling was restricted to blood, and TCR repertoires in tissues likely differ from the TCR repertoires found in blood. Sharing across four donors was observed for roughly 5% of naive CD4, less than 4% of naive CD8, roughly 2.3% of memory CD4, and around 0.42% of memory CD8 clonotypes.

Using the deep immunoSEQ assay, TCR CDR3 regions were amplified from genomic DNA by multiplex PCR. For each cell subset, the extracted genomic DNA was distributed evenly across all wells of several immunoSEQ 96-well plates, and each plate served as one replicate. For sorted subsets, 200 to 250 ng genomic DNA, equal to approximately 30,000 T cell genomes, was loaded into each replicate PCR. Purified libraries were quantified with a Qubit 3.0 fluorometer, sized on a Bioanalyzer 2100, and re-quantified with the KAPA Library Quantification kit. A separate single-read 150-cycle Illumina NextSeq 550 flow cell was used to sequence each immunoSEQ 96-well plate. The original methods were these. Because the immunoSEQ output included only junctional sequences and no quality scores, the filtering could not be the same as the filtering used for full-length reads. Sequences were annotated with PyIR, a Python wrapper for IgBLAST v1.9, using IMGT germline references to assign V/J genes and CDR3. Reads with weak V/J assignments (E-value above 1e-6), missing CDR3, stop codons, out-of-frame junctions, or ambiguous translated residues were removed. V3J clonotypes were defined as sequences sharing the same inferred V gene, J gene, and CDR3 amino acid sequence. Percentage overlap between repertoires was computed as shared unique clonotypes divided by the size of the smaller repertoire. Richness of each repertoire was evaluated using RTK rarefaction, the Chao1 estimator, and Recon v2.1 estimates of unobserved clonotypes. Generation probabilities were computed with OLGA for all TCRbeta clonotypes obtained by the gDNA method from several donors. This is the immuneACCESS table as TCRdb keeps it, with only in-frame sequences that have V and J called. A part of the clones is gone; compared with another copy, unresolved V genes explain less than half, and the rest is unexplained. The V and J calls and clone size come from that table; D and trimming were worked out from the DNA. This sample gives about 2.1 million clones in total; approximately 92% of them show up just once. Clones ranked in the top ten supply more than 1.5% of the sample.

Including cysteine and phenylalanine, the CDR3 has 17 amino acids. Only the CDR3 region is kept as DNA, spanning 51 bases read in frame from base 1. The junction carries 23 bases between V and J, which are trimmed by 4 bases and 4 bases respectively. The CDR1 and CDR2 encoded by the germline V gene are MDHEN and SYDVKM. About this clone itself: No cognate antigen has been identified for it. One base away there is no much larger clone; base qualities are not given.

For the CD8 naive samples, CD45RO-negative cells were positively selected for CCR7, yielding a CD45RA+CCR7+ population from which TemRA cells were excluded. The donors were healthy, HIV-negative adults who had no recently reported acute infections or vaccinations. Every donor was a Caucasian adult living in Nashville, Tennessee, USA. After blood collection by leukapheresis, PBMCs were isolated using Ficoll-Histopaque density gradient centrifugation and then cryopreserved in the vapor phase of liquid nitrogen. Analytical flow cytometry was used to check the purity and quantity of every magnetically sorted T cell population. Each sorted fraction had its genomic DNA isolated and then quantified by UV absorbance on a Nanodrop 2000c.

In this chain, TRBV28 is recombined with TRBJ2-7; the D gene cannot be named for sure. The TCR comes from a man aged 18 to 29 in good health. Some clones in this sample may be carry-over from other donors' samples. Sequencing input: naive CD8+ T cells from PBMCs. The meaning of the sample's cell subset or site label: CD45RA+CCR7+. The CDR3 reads CASSSRPPPGRGYEQYF. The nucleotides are TGTGCCAGCAGTTCTCGACCTCCCCCCGGACGAGGTTACGAGCAGTACTTC.